The 13 T cell receptor beta chains given below trace back to one sample, sequenced in a study of yellow fever vaccine responses in identical twins. TCRdb used MiXCR to reprocess the RT-PCR reads, holding one entry per CDR3 protein. Of 9,000 to 13,000 distinct CDR3 sequences in the sample, approximately 87% are singletons; the top ten hold 2%. The source was T cells from blood (PBMCs), unsorted or a sorted subset (not recorded which), collected before or after yellow fever vaccination (not recorded which). Every receptor here comes from a woman younger than 30 who received the yellow fever vaccine.

The chain uses TRBV25-1 and TRBJ2-7; unclear D gene. V was clipped by 6 bases and J by 4 bases, with 16 bases between them. Germline V gene lookup returns CDR1 MGHDK and CDR2 SYGVNS. CDR3 length: 14 residues. The CDR3 loop reads CASSPLRVGYEQYV. CDR3 nucleotides: TGTGCCAGCAGCCCCCTACGAGTAGGATACGAGCAGTACGTC.

The chain couples TRBV5-1 to TRBJ2-3, with D unclear. In germline, CDR1 is SGHRS, CDR2 YFSETQ. This CDR3 has 15 amino acids. Trimming left V 0 bases short and J 6 bases short, with 14 bases between. CDR3 sequence: CASSLAKPDLDTQYF. The CDR3 nucleotides read TGCGCCAGCAGCTTGGCCAAGCCGGATCTGGATACGCAGTATTTT.

This clonotype was seen only a few times. CDR3 amino acids: CASSVVSWGATGELFF. The DNA of the CDR3 is TGTGCCAGCAGTGTTGTATCTTGGGGAGCGACCGGGGAGCTGTTTTTT. The chain joins TRBV2 to TRBJ2-2, with D possibly being TRBD2 (5 bases). CDR1 SNHLY and CDR2 FYNNEI come from the germline V gene. Trimming took off 4 bases at V and 5 bases at J, with 17 bases between the two ends. The CDR3 length is 16 residues.

The chain employs TRBV21-1 and TRBJ1-5. TRBV21-1 is a known pseudogene. The CDR3 runs 16 residues. In DNA form, the CDR3 reads TGTGCCAGCAGCAAACGGCAGGTCCATAGCAATCAGCCCCAGCATTTT. Its translation is CASSKRQVHSNQPQHF.

This chain uses TRBV3-1 with TRBJ1-6, with D unresolved. The CDR3 sequence is 16 residues long. The V and J ends lost 4 bases and 0 bases respectively, with 10 bases between them. Per germline, CDR1 LGHDT and CDR2 YNNKEL (reference sequence). This CDR3 is CASSPSASSYNSPLHF. In DNA form, the CDR3 reads TGTGCCAGCAGCCCTTCGGCCAGCTCCTATAATTCACCCCTCCACTTT.

The genes are TRBV2 and TRBJ2-1; tentative D call: TRBD2 (6 bases). The CDR3 runs to 14 residues. V was clipped by 4 bases and J by 7 bases, with 14 bases between them. Per the germline V gene, CDR1 is SNHLY and CDR2 is FYNNEI. In nucleotides, the CDR3 is TGTGCCAGCAGTGTTGGGAGGATCGGGAATGAGCAGTTCTTC. It is translated as CASSVGRIGNEQFF.

The chain carries TRBV29-1 and TRBJ1-5; D gene unclear. The CDR3 runs to 10 residues. V dropped 7 bases and J dropped 3 bases, with 4 bases sitting between them. In germline, CDR1 is SQVTM, CDR2 ANQGSEA. CDR3 sequence (DNA): TGCAGCGGCCCCAATCAGCCCCAGCATTTT. This translates into CSGPNQPQHF.

This clonotype appeared once. The gene calls are TRBV18 and TRBJ2-1, with 8 nucleotides matching TRBD1. CDR1 is KGHSH, CDR2 LQKENI, per germline. The J segment lost 3 bases and the V segment lost 6 bases, leaving 10 bases of the junction unmatched. The CDR3 is 16 amino acids. CDR3 residues: CASSPSGQGVYNEQFF. The CDR3, as DNA: TGTGCCAGCTCCCCTTCCGGACAGGGCGTCTACAATGAGCAGTTCTTC.

The chain couples TRBV10-1 to TRBJ1-4; D is perhaps TRBD1 (6 bases). This CDR3 contains 15 residues. The germline gives CDR1 WNHNN, CDR2 SYGVQD (reference sequence). Trimming stripped 0 bases from V and 11 bases from J, with 16 bases between. In DNA, the CDR3 is TGCGCCAGCAGTGAGTCAGGAACAGGGAACGGGAAACTGTTTTTT. Encoded protein: CASSESGTGNGKLFF.

V gene TRBV11-1 combines with J gene TRBJ2-1; TRBD2 matches 12 bases. CDR1 and CDR2 (germline): SGHAT, FQDESV (reference sequence). The CDR3 extends over 15 amino acids. V lost 1 base, J lost 6 bases, and 1 base stayed unmatched. CDR3 in amino acids: CASSLGTSGANEQFF. CDR3 coding DNA: TGTGCCAGCAGCTTAGGGACTAGCGGGGCCAATGAGCAGTTCTTC. Variable domain in full (rest from reference TRBV11-1 and TRBJ2-1): EAEVAQSPRYKITEKSQAVAFWCDPISGHATLYWYRQILGQGPELLVQFQDESVVDDSQLPKDRFSAERLKGVDSTLKIQPAELGDSAMYLCASSLGTSGANEQFFGPGTRLTVL.

The chain uses TRBV2 and TRBJ2-7; 8 bases line up with TRBD1. Germline CDR1 is SNHLY and CDR2 is FYNNEI. The CDR3 runs 16 residues. Trimming at V came to 5 bases and at J to 3 bases, leaving 12 bases not matched to a gene. The CDR3 is CASSLRQGNLGYEQYF. CDR3 in DNA: TGTGCCAGCAGTCTTCGACAGGGGAACCTTGGCTACGAGCAGTACTTC.

The chain couples TRBV3-1 to TRBJ2-4; D gene uncertain. The CDR3 has 15 residues. The V end lost 6 bases, the J end lost 8 bases, and 20 bases lay between the germline ends. The germline V gene encodes CDR1 LGHDT and CDR2 YNNKEL (reference sequence). The CDR3 is CASRGVGPGPYIQYF. CDR3 DNA: TGTGCCAGCAGAGGAGTAGGTCCAGGACCATACATTCAGTACTTC.

The J gene is TRBJ1-3, the V gene TRBV29-1, with D possibly matching TRBD1 (5 bases). V dropped 1 base and J dropped 4 bases, with 20 bases sitting between them. The CDR3 loop spans 17 amino acids. Germline V CDR1 and CDR2: SQVTM, ANQGSEA. The CDR3 nucleotides are TGCAGCGTTGAAGGGGCTGGGTCTCGGGGCCTCGGAAACACCATATATTTT. Translated, it gives CSVEGAGSRGLGNTIYF.